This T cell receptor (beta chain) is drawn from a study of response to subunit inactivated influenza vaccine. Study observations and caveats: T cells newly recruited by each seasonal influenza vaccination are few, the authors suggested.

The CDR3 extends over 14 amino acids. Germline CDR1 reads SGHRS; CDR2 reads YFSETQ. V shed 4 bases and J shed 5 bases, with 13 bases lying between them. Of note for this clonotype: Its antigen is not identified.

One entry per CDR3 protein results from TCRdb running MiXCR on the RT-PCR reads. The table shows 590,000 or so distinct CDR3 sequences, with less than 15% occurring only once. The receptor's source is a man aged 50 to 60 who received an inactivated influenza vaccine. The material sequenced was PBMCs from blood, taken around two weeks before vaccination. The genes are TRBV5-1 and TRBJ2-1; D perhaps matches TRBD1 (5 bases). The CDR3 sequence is CASSPLSDNNEQFF. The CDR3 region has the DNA TGCGCCAGCAGCCCGCTCTCGGACAACAATGAGCAGTTCTTC. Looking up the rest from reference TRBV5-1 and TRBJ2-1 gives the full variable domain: KAGVTQTPRYLIKTRGQQVTLSCSPISGHRSVSWYQQTPGQGLQFLFEYFSETQRNKGNFPGRFSGRQFSNSRSEMNVSTLELGDSALYLCASSPLSDNNEQFFGPGTRLTVL.